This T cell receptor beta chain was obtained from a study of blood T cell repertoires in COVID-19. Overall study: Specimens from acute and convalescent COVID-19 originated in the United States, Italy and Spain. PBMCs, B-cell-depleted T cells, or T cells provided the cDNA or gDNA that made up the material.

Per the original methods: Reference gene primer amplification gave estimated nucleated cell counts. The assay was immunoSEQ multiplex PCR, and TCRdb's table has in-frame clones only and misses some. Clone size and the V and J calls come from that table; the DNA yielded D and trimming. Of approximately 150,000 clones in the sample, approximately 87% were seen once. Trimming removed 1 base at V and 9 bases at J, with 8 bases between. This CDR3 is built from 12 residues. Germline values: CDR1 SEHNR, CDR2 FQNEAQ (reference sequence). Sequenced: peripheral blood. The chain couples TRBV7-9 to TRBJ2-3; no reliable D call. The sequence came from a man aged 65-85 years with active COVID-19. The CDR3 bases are TGTGCCAGCAGCTTAGAATACAGAACGCAGTATTTT. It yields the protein CASSLEYRTQYF.